This T cell receptor beta chain was profiled in a study of regulatory T cells in long-lasting Graves disease. Study-level information: Less than 3 months of antithyroid drugs had been taken by newly diagnosed Graves' patients.

The time point is: newly diagnosed GD, antithyroid drugs for less than 3 months. Extracted RNA from PBMCs served as the source of the TCR library. Into tubes containing EDTA, nine milliliters of peripheral blood were drawn. With 6 bases removed from V and 8 bases from J, the gap between germline ends came to 19 bases. CDR3 length: 15 residues. CDR3 regions were amplified by Arm-PCR using iRepertoire HTBI primers to build TCR beta libraries. TCRdb itself ran the multiplex PCR reads through MiXCR, one entry per CDR3 protein. Among about 220,000 distinct CDR3 sequences, roughly a fifth were seen once, and the ten largest hold 12%. The table lists this clonotype with many counts. The data were also submitted as part of a second study, on T cells in Graves' hyperthyroidism and ophthalmopathy. That report notes: Most clonotypes expanded in thyroid above 0.001 were likewise present in blood.

Here the sequenced sample was peripheral blood mononuclear cells (PBMCs), taken at new diagnosis, from a patient treated with antithyroid drugs. The gene calls are TRBV12-3 or TRBV12-4 and TRBJ1-4; possibly TRBD1 for D (6 bases). The clonotype originates from a woman aged 25 to 45 with Graves disease. The CDR3 spells CASRPAGGLREKLFF. The CDR3 DNA is TGTGCCAGCAGGCCCGCGGGGGGCCTACGGGAAAAACTGTTTTTT.